This T cell receptor (beta chain) appears in the sequencing data of a study of identical twins. A few counts support this clonotype. Germline loops: CDR1 MNHEY, CDR2 SVGAGI. This CDR3 has 15 amino acids. Trimming took 4 bases from V and 5 from J; bases not matched to a gene: 7. MiXCR was run by TCRdb on the 5' RACE reads, yielding one entry per CDR3 protein. The table includes about 730,000 distinct CDR3 sequences, 21% detected once. These sequences were also reported in another study, on T cells expressing NK-cell markers. That paper adds: Clarity on HCMV specificity was lacking for the expanded NKG2C+ T cell clones.

The sample was PBMCs. The sequence derives from a young woman in good health. The V gene is TRBV6-5, the J gene TRBJ1-5; 8 nucleotides align to TRBD1. In DNA form, the CDR3 reads TGTGCCAGCAGTTCGGCCGGACAGGGATATCAGCCCCAGCATTTT. It yields the protein CASSSAGQGYQPQHF.